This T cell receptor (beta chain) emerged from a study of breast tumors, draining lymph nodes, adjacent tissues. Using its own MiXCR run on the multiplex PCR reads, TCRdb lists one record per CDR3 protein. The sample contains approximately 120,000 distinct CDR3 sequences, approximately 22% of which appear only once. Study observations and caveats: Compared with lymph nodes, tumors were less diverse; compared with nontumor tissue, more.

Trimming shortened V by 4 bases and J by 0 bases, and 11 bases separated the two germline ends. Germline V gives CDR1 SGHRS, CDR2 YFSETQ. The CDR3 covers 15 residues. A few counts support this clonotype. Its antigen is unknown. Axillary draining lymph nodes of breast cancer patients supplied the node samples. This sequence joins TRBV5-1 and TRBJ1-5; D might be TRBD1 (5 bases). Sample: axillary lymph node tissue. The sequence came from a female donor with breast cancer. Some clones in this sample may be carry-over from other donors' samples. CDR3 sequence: CASSRTWDSNQPQHF. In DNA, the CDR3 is TGCGCCAGCAGCCGGACATGGGATAGCAATCAGCCCCAGCATTTT.